Below, 30 T cell receptor beta chains from the same sample are listed, as sequenced in a study of T-cell memory formation after mild COVID-19. TCRdb ran MiXCR on the 5' RACE reads and lists one entry per CDR3 protein. The sample shows under 250,000 distinct CDR3 sequences, 27% of them seen only once. Input material: PBMCs or a T cell subset sorted from them (not recorded which). These TCRs come from an adult woman who had mild COVID-19 (a few samples of this study predate the infection). Cell type and time point are not known.

This clonotype has just a few counts. The chain uses TRBV5-1 and TRBJ2-1; D call uncertain. V lost 0 bases, J lost 4 bases, and 8 bases lay in between. The CDR3 extends over 14 amino acids. Germline lookup yields CDR1 SGHRS and CDR2 YFSETQ. CDR3 residues: CASSLEAAYNEQFF. CDR3 in DNA: TGCGCCAGCAGCTTGGAGGCAGCTTACAATGAGCAGTTCTTC.

This clonotype was found a few times. The genes are TRBV29-1 and TRBJ2-7; 7 bases agree with TRBD1. Germline V gene lookup returns CDR1 SQVTM and CDR2 ANQGSEA. This CDR3 comprises 15 residues. Trimming removed 4 bases from V and 3 bases from J; junction bases left unmatched: 12. CDR3 protein: CSVGWTGRVNYEQYF. In nucleotides, the CDR3 is TGCAGCGTTGGATGGACAGGACGGGTTAACTACGAGCAGTACTTC.

V usage is TRBV5-1 and J usage is TRBJ2-7; D is perhaps TRBD1 (5 bases). Germline-derived CDR1 and CDR2 are SGHRS and YFSETQ. CDR3 size: 14 residues. With 5 bases removed from V and 5 bases from J, the gap between germline ends came to 17 bases. CDR3 residues: CASSIGHGPNEQYF. The CDR3 DNA follows: TGCGCCAGCAGTATCGGACACGGCCCCAACGAGCAGTACTTC.

This sequence joins TRBV7-6 and TRBJ2-7, with 7 bases that match TRBD1. This CDR3 has 16 residues. Trimming removed 6 bases from V and 2 bases from J; junction bases left unmatched: 13. Per the germline V gene, CDR1 is SGHVS and CDR2 is FNYEAQ. CDR3 in DNA: TGTGCCAGCAGGACCTGGACCGGGACAGAAACCTACGAGCAGTACTTC. Its translation: CASRTWTGTETYEQYF.

The chain employs TRBV5-5 and TRBJ1-3; D is ambiguous. The CDR3 length is 15 residues. Between the trimmed V and J ends, which lost 0 bases and 0 bases, there was a span of 7 bases. The germline V gene has CDR1 SGHKS and CDR2 YYEKEE (reference sequence). CDR3 residues: CASSLDVSSGNTIYF. The CDR3 nucleotides read TGTGCCAGCAGCTTGGATGTCAGCTCTGGAAACACCATATATTTT.

The table lists this clonotype with many counts. This chain joins TRBV20-1 and TRBJ1-1, with 7 bases that match TRBD1. The CDR3 runs to 13 residues. Germline V gene lookup returns CDR1 DFQATT and CDR2 SNEGSKA (reference sequence). V was pared by 0 bases and J by 3 bases, with 1 base of the junction left unmatched. The CDR3 sequence: CSARETGDTEAFF. CDR3 DNA sequence: TGCAGTGCTAGAGAAACAGGGGACACTGAAGCTTTCTTT.

The V gene is TRBV7-9, the J gene TRBJ2-7; 9 bases are a match to TRBD2. There are 15 residues in the CDR3. The J segment lost 4 bases and the V segment lost 6 bases, leaving 10 bases of the junction unmatched. Germline assignment: CDR1 SEHNR and CDR2 FQNEAQ (reference sequence). The CDR3 is CASSFRVAGVYEQYF. DNA for the CDR3: TGTGCCAGCAGTTTCCGGGTAGCGGGAGTGTACGAGCAGTACTTC. The full variable domain, rest sourced from reference TRBV7-9 and TRBJ2-7, is DTGVSQNPRHKITKRGQNVTFRCDPISEHNRLYWYRQTLGQGPEFLTYFQNEAQLEKSRLLSDRFSAERPKGSFSTLEIQRTEQGDSAMYLCASSFRVAGVYEQYFGPGTRLTVT.

This clonotype was detected a few times. The chain links TRBV6-2 or TRBV6-3 to TRBJ2-5; the D is unclear. V lost 4 bases and J 2 bases, leaving 11 bases between the germline ends. The germline V gene encodes CDR1 MNHEY and CDR2 SVGEGT. This CDR3 region has 14 residues. The CDR3 is CASSFRTRQETQYF. The CDR3 bases are TGTGCCAGCAGTTTCCGGACCCGACAAGAGACCCAGTACTTC.

The rearrangement joins TRBV2 to TRBJ2-1, with 8 nucleotides matching TRBD2. The CDR3 extends over 15 amino acids. The germline CDR1 and CDR2 sequences are SNHLY and FYNNEI. Losses at the gene ends were 1 base for V and 5 bases for J; bases not matched to a gene: 4. DNA for the CDR3: TGTGCCAGCAGTGAAGGTGTGACTAGCGACAATGAGCAGTTCTTC. Amino acids: CASSEGVTSDNEQFF. Combining the CDR3 with reference TRBV2 and TRBJ2-1 gives the whole variable domain EPEVTQTPSHQVTQMGQEVILRCVPISNHLYFYWYRQILGQKVEFLVSFYNNEISEKSEIFDDQFSVERPDGSNFTLKIRSTKLEDSAMYFCASSEGVTSDNEQFFGPGTRLTVL.

In its sample, this clonotype was seen many times. This rearrangement joins TRBV19 to TRBJ2-7; the match to TRBD2 covers 7 bases. V was clipped by 3 bases and J by 6 bases; unmatched bases: 5. The CDR3 is 13 amino acids. CDR1 is LNHDA and CDR2 is SQIVND in the germline V gene (reference sequence). The CDR3 nucleotides are TGTGCCAGTAGTATCGTCAGGGAGGGCGAGCAGTACTTC. Protein: CASSIVREGEQYF.

V usage is TRBV4-2 and J usage is TRBJ2-1; D possibly matches TRBD1 or TRBD2 (5 bases each). The V end lost 0 bases, the J end lost 2 bases, and 8 bases lay between the germline ends. This CDR3 is built from 15 residues. From germline, CDR1 is LGHNA and CDR2 YNFKEQ. The CDR3 protein is CASSQDGDPYNEQFF. For the CDR3, the DNA is TGTGCCAGCAGCCAAGATGGGGACCCCTACAATGAGCAGTTCTTC.

This rearrangement joins TRBV9 to TRBJ2-7; no clear D. The germline V and J ends were trimmed by 0 bases and 2 bases, with 6 bases remaining between them. The CDR3 is 13 residues long. Germline lookup yields CDR1 SGDLS and CDR2 YYNGEE. The CDR3 sequence is CASSVGDAYEQYF. The CDR3 DNA follows: TGTGCCAGCAGCGTAGGTGACGCCTACGAGCAGTACTTC.

This clonotype showed up just a few times. J is TRBJ1-1 and V is TRBV19, with 8 positions matching TRBD1. J was trimmed by 0 bases and V by 8 bases; bases with no gene match: 8. The CDR3 consists of 15 residues. Germline loops: CDR1 LNHDA, CDR2 SQIVND (reference sequence). CDR3: CASGRQGTVNTEAFF. As DNA, the CDR3 is TGTGCCAGTGGCCGACAGGGGACGGTGAACACTGAAGCTTTCTTT.

In its sample, this clonotype was seen a few times. This sequence joins TRBV4-1 and TRBJ2-7, with D hard to call. V shed 0 bases and J shed 1 base, with 7 bases lying between them. The CDR3 runs 14 residues. Germline V gene data show CDR1 as MGHRA and CDR2 as YSYEKL. The DNA of the CDR3 is TGCGCCAGCAGCCAAGATTGGGTTTCCTACGAGCAGTACTTC. Its protein product is CASSQDWVSYEQYF.

This chain links TRBV7-9 with TRBJ2-7; unclear D gene. This CDR3 region has 12 residues. Trimming shortened V by 2 bases and J by 5 bases, and 7 bases separated the two germline ends. The germline V gene has CDR1 SEHNR and CDR2 FQNEAQ (reference sequence). CDR3 bases: TGTGCCAGCAGCTTAATCGTCAACGAGCAGTACTTC. It encodes CASSLIVNEQYF.

Only one count was recorded for this clonotype. The rearrangement links TRBV5-1 to TRBJ2-6; either TRBD1 or TRBD2 may fit D (5 bases each). Germline values: CDR1 SGHRS, CDR2 YFSETQ. Trimming left V 1 base short and J 4 bases short, with 9 bases between. This CDR3 spans 15 amino acids. CDR3 region: CASSLWDPGANVLTF. CDR3 sequence (DNA): TGCGCCAGCAGCTTGTGGGACCCGGGGGCCAACGTCCTGACTTTC.

The gene calls are TRBV19 and TRBJ2-1; perhaps TRBD2 as D (5 bases). CDR3 length: 14 residues. The germline gives CDR1 LNHDA, CDR2 SQIVND (reference sequence). V lost 3 bases and J lost 6, with 12 bases in between. The CDR3 sequence is CASSIGTSSNEQFF. The DNA of the CDR3 is TGTGCCAGTAGTATTGGAACTAGTAGCAATGAGCAGTTCTTC. Full variable domain (rest looked up from reference TRBV19 and TRBJ2-1): DGGITQSPKYLFRKEGQNVTLSCEQNLNHDAMYWYRQDPGQGLRLIYYSQIVNDFQKGDIAEGYSVSREKKESFPLTVTSAQKNPTAFYLCASSIGTSSNEQFFGPGTRLTVL.

The rearrangement joins TRBV9 to TRBJ1-5; weak D call: TRBD1 (6 bases). This CDR3 region has 14 residues. V lost 3 bases and J 3 bases, leaving 10 bases between the germline ends. In germline, CDR1 is SGDLS, CDR2 YYNGEE. CDR3 region: CASSAGQSNQPQHF. The CDR3 nucleotides read TGTGCCAGCAGCGCCGGACAGTCCAATCAGCCCCAGCATTTT.

The chain has TRBV30 and TRBJ1-5; tentative D call: TRBD1 (5 bases). Between the trimmed V and J ends, which lost 7 bases and 4 bases, there was a span of 17 bases. Per germline, CDR1 GTSNPN and CDR2 SVGIG (reference sequence). This CDR3 is built from 14 residues. The CDR3 loop is CASGQGIGNQPQHF. In nucleotides, the CDR3 is TGTGCCTCAGGACAAGGAATCGGAAATCAGCCCCAGCATTTT.

In this sample, this clonotype turned up a few times. This chain connects TRBV7-9 to TRBJ2-1; D unresolved. The V and J ends lost 1 base and 6 bases respectively, with 10 bases between them. Germline CDR1 is SEHNR and CDR2 is FQNEAQ (reference sequence). CDR3 size: 14 residues. The CDR3 coding sequence is TGTGCCAGCAGCTTAGAGGCCGCCGCCAATGAGCAGTTCTTC. Encoded protein: CASSLEAAANEQFF.

The V call is TRBV12-3 or TRBV12-4, the J call TRBJ2-7; no clear D gene. The CDR3 extends over 14 amino acids. Trimming cost V 2 bases and J 5 bases, with 13 bases left between them. The CDR3 sequence is CASSLSLYGDEQYF. DNA of the CDR3: TGTGCCAGCAGTTTATCCTTGTATGGGGACGAGCAGTACTTC.

The rearrangement links TRBV5-6 to TRBJ2-3; possible D gene TRBD2, 7 bases. From germline, CDR1 is SGHDT and CDR2 YYEEEE. The CDR3 runs 16 residues. Trimming took off 0 bases at V and 3 bases at J, with 14 bases between the two ends. CDR3 sequence: CASSLVAGARTDTQYF. The CDR3 bases are TGTGCCAGCAGCTTGGTCGCGGGGGCGCGGACAGATACGCAGTATTTT.

V is TRBV29-1 and J is TRBJ2-1; 8 nucleotides match TRBD2. From germline, CDR1 is SQVTM and CDR2 ANQGSEA. J was trimmed by 5 bases and V by 1 base; bases with no gene match: 10. The CDR3 length is 16 residues. CDR3 amino acids: CSVEAGGPSIHNEQFF. The CDR3 region has the DNA TGCAGCGTTGAAGCGGGAGGGCCGTCCATCCACAATGAGCAGTTCTTC.

This chain connects TRBV12-3 or TRBV12-4 to TRBJ2-3; D call uncertain. V lost 4 bases to trimming and J lost 0 bases, with 17 bases between them. The CDR3 sequence is 17 residues long. In DNA form, the CDR3 reads TGTGCCAGCAGTTACAATCCCGCGGAAACCAGCACAGATACGCAGTATTTT. Its translation is CASSYNPAETSTDTQYF.

This sequence joins TRBV20-1 and TRBJ1-1; perhaps TRBD1 as D (6 bases). The germline CDR1 and CDR2 sequences are DFQATT and SNEGSKA (reference sequence). Trimming left V 6 bases short and J 0 bases short, with 14 bases between. CDR3 length equals 14 residues. DNA of the CDR3: TGCAGTGCCGGCCGGGGACAAATGAACACTGAAGCTTTCTTT. Translated: CSAGRGQMNTEAFF.

This clonotype was seen only once. V gene TRBV7-3 combines with J gene TRBJ1-1, with 7 nucleotides matching TRBD1. The CDR3 has 15 amino acids. Germline V gives CDR1 SGHTA, CDR2 FQGTGA. With 5 bases clipped from V and 4 bases from J, the junction kept 10 bases outside the gene matches. As DNA, the CDR3 is TGTGCCAGCAGCACGGCAGGGGGGATAGCCACTGAAGCTTTCTTT. This gives the protein CASSTAGGIATEAFF. The entire variable domain, with the rest obtained from reference TRBV7-3 and TRBJ1-1, is as follows: GAGVSQTPSNKVTEKGKYVELRCDPISGHTALYWYRQSLGQGPEFLIYFQGTGAADDSGLPNDRFFAVRPEGSVSTLKIQRTERGDSAVYLCASSTAGGIATEAFFGQGTRLTVV.

The chain couples TRBV12-3 or TRBV12-4 to TRBJ2-3; 14 bases match TRBD2. Trimming cost V 5 bases and J 7 bases; bases outside gene matches: 14. The CDR3 runs 18 residues. The CDR3 sequence is CASSLVYRGLAGENTQYF. The CDR3, as DNA: TGTGCCAGCAGTCTCGTCTATAGGGGACTAGCGGGGGAAAATACGCAGTATTTT.

V and J are TRBV12-3 or TRBV12-4 and TRBJ2-7, with 9 bases that match TRBD1. The CDR3 is 16 amino acids. V was clipped by 4 bases and J by 3 bases; unmatched bases: 10. Written as DNA, the CDR3 is TGTGCCAGCAGTTCCACCATAGGGACAGGGATCTACGAGCAGTACTTC. It yields the protein CASSSTIGTGIYEQYF.

A few counts support this clonotype. The V call is TRBV20-1, the J call TRBJ2-7; weak D call: TRBD1 (6 bases). There are 20 residues in the CDR3. Germline V gene sequence: CDR1 DFQATT, CDR2 SNEGSKA (reference sequence). The V and J ends lost 0 bases and 0 bases respectively, with 27 bases between them. CDR3 residues: CSARDQVPGHPSKASYEQYF. CDR3 nucleotides: TGCAGTGCTAGAGATCAAGTCCCGGGACACCCATCTAAGGCCTCCTACGAGCAGTACTTC.

The CDR3 bases are TGTGCCAGCAGCCCCATCGCCGGGTCTGAAGCTTTCTTT. This gives the protein CASSPIAGSEAFF. This chain links TRBV7-9 with TRBJ1-1; D gene unclear. CDR1 is SEHNR, CDR2 FQNEAQ, per germline (reference sequence). CDR3 length equals 13 residues. V lost 5 bases, J lost 6 bases, and 13 bases lay in between.